This T cell receptor (beta chain) came from a study of T cell changes during pregnancy in multiple sclerosis. Repertoires were generated with immunoSEQ multiplex PCR, while TCRdb's copy carries only in-frame clones and drops some. The sample comprises under 130,000 clones, almost 95% of which are singletons, and about 0.88% rests with the top ten. V was pared by 0 bases and J by 4 bases, with 1 base of the junction left unmatched. Germline lookup yields CDR1 LGHNT and CDR2 FRNRAP. This CDR3 contains 16 residues. The receptor was derived from a female donor with multiple sclerosis, enrolled in a pregnancy study. The chain links TRBV12-5 to TRBJ2-3; 13 nucleotides agree with TRBD2. The sample in question was peripheral blood, obtained after pregnancy. CDR3 coding DNA: TGTGCTAGTGGTTTGGTACTAGCGGGGGGGGCAGATACGCAGTATTTT. Its translation: CASGLVLAGGADTQYF.